This T cell receptor beta chain was recovered during a study of T cell responses to AZD1222 COVID-19 vaccine. Points from the study as a whole: It should be noted that donors were predominantly white British and more often female, and clonal diversity was possibly underestimated. No repertoire was sampled before or during the peak T cell response, only after it. Vaccine-associated CD4 TCRs spanned spike, dominant at 160-218 and 743-854. The reported proportion of spike-specific TCRs targeting unmutated variant regions was nearly half.

Method: immunoSEQ multiplex PCR; TCRdb's copy keeps in-frame clones and lacks some. This sample has roughly 150,000 clones; roughly 92% occur once, and the top ten carry about a tenth. Germline V gene sequence: CDR1 LGHNA, CDR2 YSLEER. This CDR3 has 19 residues. Trimming stripped 0 bases from V and 3 bases from J, with 23 bases between. A word on this clone: Its specificity is not known.

This specimen consisted of peripheral blood, obtained 28 days after the second AZD1222 dose. This sequence was found in an adult who received the AZD1222 COVID-19 vaccine. The chain has TRBV4-3 and TRBJ2-5, with a possible D match to TRBD2 (6 bases). DNA for the CDR3: TGCGCCAGCAGCCAAGATCTGGTGTGGATGGAGGGGATCGAAGAGACCCAGTACTTC. It translates to CASSQDLVWMEGIEETQYF.